Shown below are 4 T cell receptor beta chains from a single sample sequenced in a study of T cell responses to AZD1222 COVID-19 vaccine. Libraries were prepared by immunoSEQ multiplex PCR; TCRdb keeps only in-frame clonotypes and omits some of them. The sample lists 130,000 to 150,000 clones; about nine tenths were seen once. Material: peripheral blood, obtained on day 0 of MenACWY control vaccination. Receptors originate from an adult in good health.

The chain has TRBV5-1 and TRBJ2-7; TRBD1 might be the D (6 bases). CDR1 SGHRS and CDR2 YFSETQ come from the germline V gene. Trimming left V 1 base short and J 1 base short, with 9 bases between. CDR3 length equals 14 residues. CDR3 residues: CASSLTGSSYEQYF. CDR3 nucleotide sequence: TGCGCCAGCAGCTTGACAGGGTCGTCCTACGAGCAGTACTTC.

CDR3 protein: CASSLLESGEKLFF. The CDR3 DNA is TGCGCCAGCAGCTTGTTGGAGAGTGGGGAAAAACTGTTTTTT. V usage is TRBV5-1 and J usage is TRBJ1-4; D remains unclear. The CDR3 loop spans 14 amino acids. The germline gives CDR1 SGHRS, CDR2 YFSETQ. V lost 1 base and J 8 bases, leaving 12 bases between the germline ends.

V gene TRBV14 combines with J gene TRBJ2-1, with 11 bases identical to TRBD2. The germline gives CDR1 SGHDN, CDR2 FVKESK. Trimming cost V 4 bases and J 7 bases; bases outside gene matches: 12. This CDR3 is built from 17 residues. CDR3 amino acids: CASSLDGSSGGKNEQFF. CDR3 bases: TGTGCCAGCAGCCTAGATGGGTCTAGCGGGGGGAAGAATGAGCAGTTCTTC.

The chain is built from TRBV5-1 and TRBJ2-2; 9 bases line up with TRBD2. Trimming cost V 5 bases and J 6 bases; bases outside gene matches: 8. Germline values: CDR1 SGHRS, CDR2 YFSETQ. The CDR3 has 15 amino acids. CDR3 protein: CASRPIAGVAGELFF. DNA for the CDR3: TGCGCCAGCAGACCCATAGCGGGAGTAGCCGGGGAGCTGTTTTTT.